This TCR beta chain was sequenced for a study of blood T cell repertoires in COVID-19. Study context: There were acute and convalescent COVID-19 samples, and they came from the United States, Italy and Spain.

Authors' analysis steps: Using reference gene primer amplification, nucleated cell counts were estimated. The assay was immunoSEQ multiplex PCR, and TCRdb's table has in-frame clones only and misses some. The DNA was the basis for D and trimming; V, J and clone size are from that table. The data show tens of thousands of clones, around 80% seen once. The CDR3 contains 16 residues. V was pared by 3 bases and J by 7 bases, with 21 bases between. Germline CDR1 and CDR2: MGHRA and YSYEKL. The sequenced material came from peripheral blood. The chain has TRBV4-1 and TRBJ1-2; the D gene is possibly TRBD1 (6 bases). The source is a woman at least 80 years old with active or convalescent COVID-19. CDR3 sequence reads: CASSHPAQGLSVGYTF. The CDR3 DNA reads as TGCGCCAGCAGCCACCCTGCCCAGGGGTTATCGGTTGGCTACACCTTC.